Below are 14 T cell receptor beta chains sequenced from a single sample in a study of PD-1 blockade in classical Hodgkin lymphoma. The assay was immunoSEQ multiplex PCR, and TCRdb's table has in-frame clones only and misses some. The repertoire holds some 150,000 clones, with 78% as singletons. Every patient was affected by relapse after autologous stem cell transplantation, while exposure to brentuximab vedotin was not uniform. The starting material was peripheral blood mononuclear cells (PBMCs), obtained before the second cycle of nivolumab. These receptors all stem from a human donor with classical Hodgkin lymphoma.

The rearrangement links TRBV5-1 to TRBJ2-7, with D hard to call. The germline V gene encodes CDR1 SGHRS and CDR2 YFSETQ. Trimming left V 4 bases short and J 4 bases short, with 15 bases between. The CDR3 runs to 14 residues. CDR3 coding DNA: TGCGCCAGCAGCCTGGGTTGGGGAAAATACGAGCAGTACTTC. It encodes CASSLGWGKYEQYF. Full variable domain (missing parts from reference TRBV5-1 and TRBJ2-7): KAGVTQTPRYLIKTRGQQVTLSCSPISGHRSVSWYQQTPGQGLQFLFEYFSETQRNKGNFPGRFSGRQFSNSRSEMNVSTLELGDSALYLCASSLGWGKYEQYFGPGTRLTVT.

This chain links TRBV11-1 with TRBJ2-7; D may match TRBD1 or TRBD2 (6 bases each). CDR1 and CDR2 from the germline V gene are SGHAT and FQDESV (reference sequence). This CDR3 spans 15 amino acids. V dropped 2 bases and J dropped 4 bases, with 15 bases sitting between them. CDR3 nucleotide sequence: TGTGCCAGCAGCTTAAGTTCCGGGGGCACTTACGAGCAGTACTTC. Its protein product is CASSLSSGGTYEQYF.

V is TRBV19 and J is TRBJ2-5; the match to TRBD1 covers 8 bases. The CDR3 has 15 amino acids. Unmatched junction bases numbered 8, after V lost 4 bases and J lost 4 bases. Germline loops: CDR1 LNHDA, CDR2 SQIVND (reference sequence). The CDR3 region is CASSKQGQGRETQYF. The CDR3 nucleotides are TGTGCCAGTAGTAAACAAGGACAGGGTAGAGAGACCCAGTACTTC.

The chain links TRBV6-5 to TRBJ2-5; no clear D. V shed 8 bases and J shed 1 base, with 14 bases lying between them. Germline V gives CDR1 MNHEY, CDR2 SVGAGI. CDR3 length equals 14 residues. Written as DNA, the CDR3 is TGTGCCAGCTCGTACCATGGGTCCCAAGAGACCCAGTACTTC. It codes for CASSYHGSQETQYF.

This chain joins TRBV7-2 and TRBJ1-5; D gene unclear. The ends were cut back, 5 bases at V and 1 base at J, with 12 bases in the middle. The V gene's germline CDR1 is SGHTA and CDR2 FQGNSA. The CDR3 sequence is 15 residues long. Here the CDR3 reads CASSQFPGSNQPQHF. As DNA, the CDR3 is TGTGCCAGCAGCCAATTCCCCGGCAGCAATCAGCCCCAGCATTTT.

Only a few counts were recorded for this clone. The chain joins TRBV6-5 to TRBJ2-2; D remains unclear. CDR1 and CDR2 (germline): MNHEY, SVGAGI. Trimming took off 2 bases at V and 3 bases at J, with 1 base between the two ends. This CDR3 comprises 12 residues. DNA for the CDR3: TGTGCCAGCAGTTACGACACCGGGGAGCTGTTTTTT. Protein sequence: CASSYDTGELFF.

Here the CDR3 reads CASSISPPYEQYF. The CDR3 coding sequence is TGTGCCAGTAGTATCTCCCCGCCCTACGAGCAGTACTTC. The chain couples TRBV19 to TRBJ2-7; D is unresolved. V was clipped by 3 bases and J by 2 bases, with 8 bases between them. The CDR3 consists of 13 residues. Germline V CDR1 and CDR2: LNHDA, SQIVND (reference sequence).

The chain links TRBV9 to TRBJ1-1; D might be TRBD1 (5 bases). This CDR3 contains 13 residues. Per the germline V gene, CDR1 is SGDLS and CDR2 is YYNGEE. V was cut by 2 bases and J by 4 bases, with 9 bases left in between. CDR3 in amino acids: CASSVQGGTEAFF. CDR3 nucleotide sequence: TGTGCCAGCAGCGTCCAGGGAGGCACTGAAGCTTTCTTT. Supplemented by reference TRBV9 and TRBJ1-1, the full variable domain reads DSGVTQTPKHLITATGQRVTLRCSPRSGDLSVYWYQQSLDQGLQFLIQYYNGEERAKGNILERFSAQQFPDLHSELNLSSLELGDSALYFCASSVQGGTEAFFGQGTRLTVV.

The CDR3, as DNA: TGTGCCAGCAGCCAATCCTGGAACAGGGGTAACGAGCAGTACTTC. It specifies CASSQSWNRGNEQYF. This sequence joins TRBV4-2 and TRBJ2-7; 7 bases map to TRBD1. J gave up 5 bases and V 2 bases, and 9 bases lay outside the gene matches. Germline V gene lookup returns CDR1 LGHNA and CDR2 YNFKEQ. This CDR3 contains 15 residues.

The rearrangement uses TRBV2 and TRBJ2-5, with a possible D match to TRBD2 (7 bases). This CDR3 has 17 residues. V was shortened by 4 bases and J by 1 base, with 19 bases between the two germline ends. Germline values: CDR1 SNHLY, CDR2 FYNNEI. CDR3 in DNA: TGTGCCAGCAGTGCCGCCGGAGGGGGGGCCTTCCAAGAGACCCAGTACTTC. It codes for CASSAAGGGAFQETQYF. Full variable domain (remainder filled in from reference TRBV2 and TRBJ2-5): EPEVTQTPSHQVTQMGQEVILRCVPISNHLYFYWYRQILGQKVEFLVSFYNNEISEKSEIFDDQFSVERPDGSNFTLKIRSTKLEDSAMYFCASSAAGGGAFQETQYFGPGTRLLVL.

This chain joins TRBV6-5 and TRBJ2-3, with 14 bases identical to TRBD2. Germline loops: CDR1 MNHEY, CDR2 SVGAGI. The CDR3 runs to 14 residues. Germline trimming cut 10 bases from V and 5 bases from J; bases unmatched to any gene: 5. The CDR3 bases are TGTGCCACCTCTGGGACTAGCGGGAGAGATACGCAGTATTTT. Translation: CATSGTSGRDTQYF.

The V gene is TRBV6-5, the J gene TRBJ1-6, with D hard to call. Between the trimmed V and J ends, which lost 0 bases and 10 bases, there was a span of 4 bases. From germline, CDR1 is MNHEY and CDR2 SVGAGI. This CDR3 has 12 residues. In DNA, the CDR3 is TGTGCCAGCAGTTACTCAGGGTCACCCCTCCACTTT. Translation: CASSYSGSPLHF.

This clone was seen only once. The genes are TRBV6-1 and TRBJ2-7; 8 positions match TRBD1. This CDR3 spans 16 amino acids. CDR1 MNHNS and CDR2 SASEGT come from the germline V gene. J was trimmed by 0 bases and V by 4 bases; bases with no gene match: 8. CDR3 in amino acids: CASSVLMGTGSYEQYF. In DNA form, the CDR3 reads TGTGCCAGCAGTGTCCTCATGGGGACAGGCTCCTACGAGCAGTACTTC.

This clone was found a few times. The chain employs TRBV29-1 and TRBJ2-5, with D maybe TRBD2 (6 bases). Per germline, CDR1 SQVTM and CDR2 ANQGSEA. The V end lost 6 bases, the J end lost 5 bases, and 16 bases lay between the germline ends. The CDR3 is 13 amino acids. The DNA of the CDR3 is TGCAGCGTGGCCGGAGGGCGCTCGGAGACCCAGTACTTC. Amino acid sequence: CSVAGGRSETQYF.